This T cell receptor beta chain was found in a study of Ad26.COV2.S vaccination and SARS-CoV-2 variants. About the study: Participant was drawn from the COV1001 Ad26.COV2.S trial arm.

Described treatment: around 19 received Ad26.COV2.S at low or high dose, single or two shots; a few received placebo; per-sample allocation not given. Material that was analyzed had been drawn on day 63 after the first vaccine or placebo injection. Germline V CDR1 and CDR2: LGHDT, YNNKEL (reference sequence). The CDR3 has 15 amino acids. Trimming pared 3 bases from V and 1 base from J, leaving 12 bases between. Clones were read by immunoSEQ multiplex PCR, and TCRdb kept only the in-frame ones, dropping some. The sample includes 380,000 or so clones, about 83% of them seen just once. This chain joins TRBV3-1 (or the pseudogene TRBV3-2) and TRBJ1-1, with D possibly TRBD1 on 5 matching bases. This clonotype was obtained from a person between 18 and 65 years old who received the Ad26.COV2.S COVID-19 vaccine or a placebo. Material: peripheral blood, obtained in a trial of Ad26.COV2.S vaccine versus placebo. CDR3 nucleotides: TGTGCCAGCAGCCACCGGACACGGCGGAACACTGAAGCTTTCTTT. Translated: CASSHRTRRNTEAFF.